Listed below are T cell receptor beta chains from one sample, sequenced in a study of response to subunit inactivated influenza vaccine. TCRdb reanalysed the RT-PCR reads using MiXCR and keeps one entry per CDR3 protein. The sample lists some 850,000 distinct CDR3 sequences; about a fifth were seen once. Specimen: PBMCs from blood, collected roughly 5 days after vaccination. The receptors stem from a middle-aged man who received an inactivated influenza vaccine. Both conserved end residues are part of each CDR3. The D gene is left open where the match is weak. Expanded clones are given a class, and other clones once, few, many or no size at all.

V gene: TRBV5-1; J gene: TRBJ2-5; D gene: .; clone size: few; CDR3 DNA: TGCGCCAGCAGCTTGGGAGATGGGGTGATTGCGACCCAGTACTTC; CDR3 protein: CASSLGDGVIATQYF
V gene: TRBV4-2; J gene: TRBJ1-1; D gene: .; clone size: few; CDR3 DNA: TGTGCCAGCAGCCAAGTGTCGAGGTTAGTCAACACTGAAGCTTTCTTT; CDR3 protein: CASSQVSRLVNTEAFF
V gene: TRBV7-2; J gene: TRBJ2-7; D gene: .; clone size: .; CDR3 DNA: TGTGCCAGCAGCTCGGGAGACCAGTGGAAATTCCACGAGCAGTACTTC; CDR3 protein: CASSSGDQWKFHEQYF
V gene: TRBV9; J gene: TRBJ2-3; D gene: .; clone size: few; CDR3 DNA: TGTGCCAGCAGCCAGACGCTGTGGGCCCCCCGCACAGATACGCAGTATTTT; CDR3 protein: CASSQTLWAPRTDTQYF
V gene: TRBV12-3/TRBV12-4; J gene: TRBJ2-7; D gene: TRBD1; clone size: few; CDR3 DNA: TGTGCCAGCAGCCCTACGACAGGGGGTATGGAGCAGTACTTC; CDR3 protein: CASSPTTGGMEQYF
V gene: TRBV10-3; J gene: TRBJ2-1; D gene: TRBD2; clone size: .; CDR3 DNA: TGTGCCATCAAGGGACTAGCGGCAAACAATGAGCAGTTCTTC; CDR3 protein: CAIKGLAANNEQFF
V gene: TRBV11-2; J gene: TRBJ2-2; D gene: .; clone size: once; CDR3 DNA: TGTGCCAGCAGCCCAAAAGGGGAGACAGGCATGGGGGCCGGGGAGCTGTTTTTT; CDR3 protein: CASSPKGETGMGAGELFF
V gene: TRBV5-1; J gene: TRBJ1-2; D gene: .; clone size: few; CDR3 DNA: TGCGCCAGCAGCTTGGACAGCACTGCTTATGGCTACACCTTC; CDR3 protein: CASSLDSTAYGYTF
V gene: TRBV5-1; J gene: TRBJ2-3; D gene: .; clone size: .; CDR3 DNA: TGCGCCAGCAGCGGGGGAACAGGTTGGGGGTCAGATACGCAGTATTTT; CDR3 protein: CASSGGTGWGSDTQYF
V gene: TRBV2; J gene: TRBJ2-6; D gene: TRBD1; clone size: .; CDR3 DNA: TGTGCCAGCATCCCAGGGACAGGGGGCTCTGGGGCCAACGTCCTGACTTTC; CDR3 protein: CASIPGTGGSGANVLTF
V gene: TRBV5-1; J gene: TRBJ2-2; D gene: .; clone size: .; CDR3 DNA: TGCGCCAGCAGCTTGCCGGATACCGGGGAGCTGTTTTTT; CDR3 protein: CASSLPDTGELFF
V gene: TRBV7-8; J gene: TRBJ2-7; D gene: TRBD1; clone size: .; CDR3 DNA: TGTGCCAGCAGCCCCCTTTTGACAGGGGGAGACGAGCAGTACTTC; CDR3 protein: CASSPLLTGGDEQYF
V gene: TRBV4-3; J gene: TRBJ2-3; D gene: .; clone size: .; CDR3 DNA: TGCGCCAGCAGCCCGCTCGGGAGAACTAGTTCAGATACGCAGTATTTT; CDR3 protein: CASSPLGRTSSDTQYF
V gene: TRBV4-3; J gene: TRBJ2-7; D gene: .; clone size: few; CDR3 DNA: TGCGCCAGCAGCCAAGATTCGACAGGAAGGTCTTACGAGCAGTACTTC; CDR3 protein: CASSQDSTGRSYEQYF
V gene: TRBV7-8; J gene: TRBJ1-6; D gene: .; clone size: .; CDR3 DNA: TGTGCCAGCAGCTATAACAGGGAAGGATCACCCCTCCACTTT; CDR3 protein: CASSYNREGSPLHF
V gene: TRBV20-1; J gene: TRBJ2-7; D gene: TRBD1; clone size: few; CDR3 DNA: TGCAGTGCTAGTCCATGGGACAGGGCCTACGAGCAGTACTTC; CDR3 protein: CSASPWDRAYEQYF
V gene: TRBV20-1; J gene: TRBJ2-7; D gene: TRBD2; clone size: few; CDR3 DNA: TGCAGTGCTACACTACGGCTAGCGGGAGTCTACGAGCAGTACTTC; CDR3 protein: CSATLRLAGVYEQYF
V gene: TRBV20-1; J gene: TRBJ2-3; D gene: .; clone size: .; CDR3 DNA: TGCAGTGCCGTACAGGGAGGAAGAGATACGCAGTATTTT; CDR3 protein: CSAVQGGRDTQYF
V gene: TRBV6-1; J gene: TRBJ2-2; D gene: .; clone size: .; CDR3 DNA: TGTGCCAGCAGAACCAGCAGGGTTAGGACCGGGGAGCTGTTTTTT; CDR3 protein: CASRTSRVRTGELFF
V gene: TRBV5-1; J gene: TRBJ2-1; D gene: TRBD2; clone size: .; CDR3 DNA: TGCGCCAGCAGCTTGGTAGCGGGGGTCCCGGATGAGCAGTTCTTC; CDR3 protein: CASSLVAGVPDEQFF
V gene: TRBV5-6; J gene: TRBJ1-4; D gene: .; clone size: .; CDR3 DNA: TGTGCCAGCAGCCCAATGGTCCGGGACGCAGGACGTGAAAAACTGTTTTTT; CDR3 protein: CASSPMVRDAGREKLFF